What follows are 25 T cell receptor beta chains derived from one specimen sequenced in a study of shared clonotypes between healthy human individuals. Profiled with immunoSEQ multiplex PCR; TCRdb holds only in-frame clones, not every one. The table has 2 million to 3 million clones, over 85% seen once; the top ten hold roughly 0.36%. The specimen was naive CD4+ T cells from PBMCs. As to subset: CD45RA+ positively selected. The receptors derive from a man in his late teens or twenties in good health. Some clones in this sample may be carry-over from other donors' samples.

This clone was picked up one time. The chain uses TRBV6-1 and TRBJ1-5; 9 bases line up with TRBD1. Germline values: CDR1 MNHNS, CDR2 SASEGT. There are 16 residues in the CDR3. V dropped 2 bases and J dropped 6; count of bases not matched to a gene: 8. The CDR3 DNA reads TGTGCCAGCAGTGAACGGGTGGCGGACAGGGGTCAGCCCCAGCATTTT. It yields the protein CASSERVADRGQPQHF.

The V and J genes are TRBV11-2 and TRBJ1-1; D gene uncertain. V was pared by 5 bases and J by 0 bases, with 19 bases between. CDR1 and CDR2 (germline): SGHAT, FQNNGV. The CDR3 consists of 17 residues. The CDR3 here is CASSPLGLSTLNTEAFF. The CDR3 region has the DNA TGTGCCAGCAGCCCTTTAGGTCTCTCGACGCTGAACACTGAAGCTTTCTTT.

The genes are TRBV9 and TRBJ1-2; possible D gene TRBD1, 6 bases. Germline V gene lookup returns CDR1 SGDLS and CDR2 YYNGEE. Trimming left V 3 bases short and J 7 bases short, with 19 bases between. The length of the CDR3 is 15 residues. The CDR3 protein is CASSGRQAPMGGYTF. The CDR3 DNA sequence: TGTGCCAGCAGCGGACGACAGGCGCCTATGGGTGGCTACACCTTC. The full variable domain, its missing parts supplied by reference TRBV9 and TRBJ1-2, is DSGVTQTPKHLITATGQRVTLRCSPRSGDLSVYWYQQSLDQGLQFLIQYYNGEERAKGNILERFSAQQFPDLHSELNLSSLELGDSALYFCASSGRQAPMGGYTFGSGTRLTVV.

Only a few counts were recorded for this clone. Here the CDR3 reads CASTKSGPGNTEAFF. The CDR3 DNA is TGTGCCAGCACCAAATCAGGTCCTGGGAACACTGAAGCTTTCTTT. This chain connects TRBV6-5 to TRBJ1-1; D is ambiguous. Trimming shortened V by 7 bases and J by 1 base, and 16 bases separated the two germline ends. CDR1 and CDR2 (germline): MNHEY, SVGAGI. CDR3 length equals 15 residues.

The chain employs TRBV27 and TRBJ1-1; TRBD1 matches 7 bases. CDR3 length: 15 residues. CDR1 is MNHEY and CDR2 is SMNVEV in the germline V gene (reference sequence). Germline trimming cut 5 bases from V and 2 bases from J; bases unmatched to any gene: 8. The CDR3 loop is CASSPGTDYNTEAFF. CDR3 DNA sequence: TGTGCCAGCAGTCCCGGGACAGACTATAACACTGAAGCTTTCTTT.

The chain uses TRBV30 and TRBJ2-1; D unclear. Trimming took off 7 bases at V and 3 bases at J, with 13 bases between the two ends. Germline lookup yields CDR1 GTSNPN and CDR2 SVGIG (reference sequence). There are 13 residues in the CDR3. The CDR3 spells CAYQEDNYNEQFF. CDR3 in DNA: TGTGCCTACCAGGAAGACAACTACAATGAGCAGTTCTTC.

This chain joins TRBV6-1 and TRBJ2-7; 8 bases are shared with TRBD1. The germline CDR1 and CDR2 sequences are MNHNS and SASEGT. This CDR3 contains 16 residues. The V gene end was trimmed by 4 bases and the J gene end by 3 bases; junction bases not matched to a gene: 11. The CDR3 coding sequence is TGTGCCAGCAGTGCCCTACCTCAGGGGGCAAGCTACGAGCAGTACTTC. Protein sequence: CASSALPQGASYEQYF.

The chain has TRBV28 and TRBJ2-7, with D possibly being TRBD1 or TRBD2 (5 bases each). V lost 5 bases and J 2 bases, leaving 16 bases between the germline ends. Germline V CDR1 and CDR2: MDHEN, SYDVKM. The CDR3 has 15 amino acids. The CDR3 spells CASSTPGTQAYEQYF. The CDR3, as DNA: TGTGCCAGCAGTACTCCCGGGACCCAGGCCTACGAGCAGTACTTC.

V usage is TRBV6-5 and J usage is TRBJ1-6; 7 bases fit TRBD1. Germline values: CDR1 MNHEY, CDR2 SVGAGI. The CDR3 loop spans 15 amino acids. V lost 0 bases to trimming and J lost 7 bases; unmatched junction nucleotides: 3. CDR3 bases: TGTGCCAGCAGTTACTCGGGACAGTGGAATTCACCCCTCCACTTT. Translating it yields CASSYSGQWNSPLHF.

The V and J genes are TRBV28 and TRBJ2-3; D is uncertain. The CDR3 covers 14 residues. Germline CDR1 and CDR2: MDHEN and SYDVKM. V dropped 2 bases and J dropped 1 base, with 7 bases sitting between them. CDR3 residues: CASSLNPGTDTQYF. CDR3 DNA sequence: TGTGCCAGCAGTTTAAACCCGGGCACAGATACGCAGTATTTT.

The chain uses TRBV11-3 and TRBJ2-7; no definite D call. Germline lookup yields CDR1 SGHNT and CDR2 YENEEA. The CDR3 loop spans 12 amino acids. V was clipped by 4 bases and J by 3 bases, with 7 bases between them. The CDR3 protein is CASSSNDYEQYF. CDR3 sequence (DNA): TGTGCCAGCAGCTCCAATGACTACGAGCAGTACTTC.

The V and J genes are TRBV19 and TRBJ1-3; 7 bases fit TRBD1. The CDR3 length is 13 residues. V lost 10 bases, J lost 4 bases, and 7 bases stayed unmatched. Germline CDR1 reads LNHDA; CDR2 reads SQIVND (reference sequence). The CDR3 coding sequence is TGTGCCATTGAGGACAGGTCGGGAAACACCATATATTTT. It specifies CAIEDRSGNTIYF.

This clone was picked up one time. The chain has TRBV7-3 and TRBJ1-2; the D gene is possibly TRBD1 (6 bases). Germline CDR1 and CDR2: SGHTA and FQGTGA. This CDR3 is 15 amino acids long. V lost 3 bases and J lost 5, with 16 bases in between. The CDR3 nucleotides are TGTGCCAGCAGCTTTCGGGGGGGCGAAGCTTATGGCTACACCTTC. It is translated as CASSFRGGEAYGYTF.

This clone was counted only a few times. The rearrangement joins TRBV7-2 to TRBJ2-3; 9 nucleotides line up with TRBD2. V trimming: 5 bases; J trimming: 0 bases; junction bases outside the gene matches: 9. CDR1 is SGHTA and CDR2 is FQGNSA in the germline V gene. This CDR3 is 17 amino acids long. In DNA, the CDR3 is TGTGCCAGCAGCCGCGGGACTAGCAGGACTAGCACAGATACGCAGTATTTT. Residues: CASSRGTSRTSTDTQYF.

This clone was detected only once. In the same sample, other DNA sequences code for this CDR3. This chain joins TRBV5-1 and TRBJ2-7; 10 positions agree with TRBD1. J gave up 4 bases and V 4 bases, and 5 bases lay outside the gene matches. This CDR3 region has 14 residues. Germline V gene data show CDR1 as SGHRS and CDR2 as YFSETQ. CDR3 bases: TGCGCCAGCAGCCCCAGGGACAGGGGATACGAGCAGTACTTC. Translated, it gives CASSPRDRGYEQYF.

The chain recombines TRBV27 with TRBJ2-1, with D maybe TRBD2 (6 bases). Trimming shortened V by 8 bases and J by 0 bases, and 17 bases separated the two germline ends. Looked up from germline, CDR1 is MNHEY and CDR2 is SMNVEV (reference sequence). The CDR3 contains 16 residues. The CDR3 DNA follows: TGTGCCAGCTCCCAAACCGGGACTCGCTCCTACAATGAGCAGTTCTTC. It is translated as CASSQTGTRSYNEQFF.

On this clone: Additional DNA sequences in this sample encode the identical CDR3. V is TRBV5-1 and J is TRBJ1-5; weak D call: TRBD1 (5 bases). The V and J ends lost 1 base and 5 bases respectively, with 10 bases between them. Per germline, CDR1 SGHRS and CDR2 YFSETQ. This CDR3 region has 14 residues. CDR3 in DNA: TGCGCCAGCAGCTTGACAGGAGGGGATCAGCCCCAGCATTTT. Protein sequence: CASSLTGGDQPQHF. The full variable domain, rest sourced from reference TRBV5-1 and TRBJ1-5, is KAGVTQTPRYLIKTRGQQVTLSCSPISGHRSVSWYQQTPGQGLQFLFEYFSETQRNKGNFPGRFSGRQFSNSRSEMNVSTLELGDSALYLCASSLTGGDQPQHFGDGTRLSIL.

The chain employs TRBV27 and TRBJ2-7; 10 nucleotides line up with TRBD2. Germline CDR1 reads MNHEY; CDR2 reads SMNVEV (reference sequence). Trimming at V came to 2 bases and at J to 7 bases, leaving 5 bases not matched to a gene. The CDR3 loop spans 14 amino acids. This CDR3 reads CASSLIGTSVEQYF. The CDR3 DNA sequence: TGTGCCAGCAGTTTAATCGGGACTAGCGTGGAGCAGTACTTC.

The chain couples TRBV4-2 to TRBJ2-6, with 7 bases matching TRBD1. Germline loops: CDR1 LGHNA, CDR2 YNFKEQ. J was trimmed by 0 bases and V by 2 bases; bases with no gene match: 7. CDR3 size: 18 residues. The CDR3 is CASSQLDRASSGANVLTF. CDR3 nucleotides: TGTGCCAGCAGCCAATTAGACAGGGCTAGCTCTGGGGCCAACGTCCTGACTTTC.

The rearrangement uses TRBV4-1 and TRBJ1-4; 8 nucleotides agree with TRBD1. There are 15 residues in the CDR3. The ends lost 0 bases at V and 8 bases at J; junction bases unmatched: 5. The germline V gene has CDR1 MGHRA and CDR2 YSYEKL. The CDR3 sequence: CASSQEAGGGEKLFF. CDR3 bases: TGCGCCAGCAGCCAAGAGGCAGGGGGCGGAGAAAAACTGTTTTTT.

This chain joins TRBV28 and TRBJ2-7, with 7 bases identical to TRBD2. The CDR3 is made up of 14 amino acids. Trimming removed 5 bases from V and 4 bases from J; junction bases left unmatched: 8. Germline assignment: CDR1 MDHEN and CDR2 SYDVKM. In nucleotides, the CDR3 is TGTGCCAGCAGTCCGGGAGGATCAGGTTACGAGCAGTACTTC. Amino acids: CASSPGGSGYEQYF.

The rearrangement uses TRBV5-1 and TRBJ2-1; 8 nucleotides align to TRBD2. The CDR3 has 16 amino acids. Trimming at V came to 0 bases and at J to 3 bases, leaving 5 bases not matched to a gene. The germline gives CDR1 SGHRS, CDR2 YFSETQ. In DNA form, the CDR3 reads TGCGCCAGCAGCTTGGAATGGCTAGCGGGCTACAATGAGCAGTTCTTC. It is translated as CASSLEWLAGYNEQFF.

The chain combines TRBV6-1 with TRBJ2-4; TRBD1 is a possible D gene (5 bases). The CDR3 totals 13 residues. The germline CDR1 and CDR2 sequences are MNHNS and SASEGT. Trimming removed 5 bases at V and 0 bases at J, with 5 bases between. The CDR3 loop reads CASSQGAKNIQYF. CDR3 sequence (DNA): TGTGCCAGCAGTCAGGGAGCCAAAAACATTCAGTACTTC.

This clone was observed a handful of times. The V gene is TRBV28, the J gene TRBJ1-5; the D is unclear. V was trimmed by 3 bases and J by 11 bases, leaving 14 bases between them. The CDR3 sequence is 13 residues long. The germline V gene encodes CDR1 MDHEN and CDR2 SYDVKM. CDR3 sequence (DNA): TGTGCCAGCAGTTTTGTTCCGGGTGGCGCCCAGCATTTT. It specifies CASSFVPGGAQHF. The variable domain in full, with the rest retrieved from reference TRBV28 and TRBJ1-5, is DVKVTQSSRYLVKRTGEKVFLECVQDMDHENMFWYRQDPGLGLRLIYFSYDVKMKEKGDIPEGYSVSREKKERFSLILESASTNQTSMYLCASSFVPGGAQHFGDGTRLSIL.

The J gene is TRBJ2-5, the V gene TRBV29-1; 9 positions agree with TRBD1. J gave up 5 bases and V 6 bases, and 7 bases lay outside the gene matches. The germline V gene has CDR1 SQVTM and CDR2 ANQGSEA. The CDR3 extends over 13 amino acids. The CDR3 nucleotides are TGCAGCGTGAGCCGGGACAGGGCGGAGACCCAGTACTTC. It specifies CSVSRDRAETQYF.